Listed below are T cell receptor beta chains from one sample, sequenced in a study of blood T cell repertoires in COVID-19. Using immunoSEQ multiplex PCR, the repertoire was profiled, and TCRdb retains in-frame clones only, with some absent. The table lists 150,000 to 250,000 clones, approximately 84% of them singletons. Sequencing input: PBMCs or T cells enriched from blood (not recorded which). The receptors stem from a man aged 40-49 years who had recovered from COVID-19. Both conserved end residues are part of each CDR3. Fields, in order: D gene, clone size, V gene, J gene, CDR3 DNA, CDR3 protein. The D gene is left open where the match is weak. Rows give clone size only sometimes, using once, few, many, or a class for an expanded clone.

D gene: NA
clone size: once
V gene: TRBV27
J gene: TRBJ1-2
CDR3 DNA: TGTGCCAGCAGTCCGCACCTCATCCCGGGAGGACAAGGGGGCTACACCTTC
CDR3 protein: CASSPHLIPGGQGGYTF

D gene: NA
clone size: NA
V gene: TRBV2
J gene: TRBJ1-6
CDR3 DNA: TGTGCCAGCAGCCCGACCGACAGGAACTATAATTCACCCCTCCACTTT
CDR3 protein: CASSPTDRNYNSPLHF

D gene: NA
clone size: once
V gene: TRBV9
J gene: TRBJ1-2
CDR3 DNA: TGTGCCAGCAGCGTAAACAGCGGTGGCTACACCTTC
CDR3 protein: CASSVNSGGYTF

D gene: NA
clone size: NA
V gene: TRBV29-1
J gene: TRBJ1-2
CDR3 DNA: TGCAGCGTCGACTATGGCTACACCTTC
CDR3 protein: CSVDYGYTF

D gene: NA
clone size: NA
V gene: TRBV5-4
J gene: TRBJ1-1
CDR3 DNA: TGTGCCAGCAGCTTGGAAGTCGGAGGCACTGAAGCTTTCTTT
CDR3 protein: CASSLEVGGTEAFF

D gene: TRBD1
clone size: NA
V gene: TRBV5-1
J gene: TRBJ1-2
CDR3 DNA: TGCGCCAGCAGCTCCGCTGGGACAGGACCTAATGGCTACACCTTC
CDR3 protein: CASSSAGTGPNGYTF

D gene: TRBD1
clone size: NA
V gene: TRBV11-2
J gene: TRBJ2-7
CDR3 DNA: TGTGCCAGCAGCTTAGCTCGGACAGGGACCTTCTACGAGCAGTACTTC
CDR3 protein: CASSLARTGTFYEQYF

D gene: NA
clone size: NA
V gene: TRBV27
J gene: TRBJ1-2
CDR3 DNA: TGTGCCAGCAGTTCCTACTTAAGGACAGACAACTATGGCTACACCTTC
CDR3 protein: CASSSYLRTDNYGYTF

D gene: NA
clone size: NA
V gene: TRBV9
J gene: TRBJ1-5
CDR3 DNA: TGTGCCAGCAGCCCGGGAAATAGCAATCAGCCCCAGCATTTT
CDR3 protein: CASSPGNSNQPQHF

D gene: NA
clone size: NA
V gene: TRBV19
J gene: TRBJ1-1
CDR3 DNA: TGTGCCAGTAGTATAATCCCAGGGCCGAACACTGAAGCTTTCTTT
CDR3 protein: CASSIIPGPNTEAFF

D gene: TRBD1
clone size: NA
V gene: TRBV5-6
J gene: TRBJ1-4
CDR3 DNA: TGTGCCAGCAGCTTGGCCAAGGGGGCCGAAAAACTGTTTTTT
CDR3 protein: CASSLAKGAEKLFF

D gene: TRBD1
clone size: NA
V gene: TRBV9
J gene: TRBJ1-2
CDR3 DNA: TGTGCCAGCAGCGTGGACAGGGCGGACTATGGCTACACCTTC
CDR3 protein: CASSVDRADYGYTF

D gene: TRBD1
clone size: NA
V gene: TRBV14
J gene: TRBJ2-2
CDR3 DNA: TGTGCCAGCAGAAGGACAGGGGTCACCGGGGAGCTGTTTTTT
CDR3 protein: CASRRTGVTGELFF

D gene: NA
clone size: NA
V gene: TRBV6-1
J gene: TRBJ1-2
CDR3 DNA: TGTGCCAGCAGTGAAGGTCAGGCCACTAACTATGGCTACACCTTC
CDR3 protein: CASSEGQATNYGYTF

D gene: NA
clone size: NA
V gene: TRBV3-1/TRBV3-2
J gene: TRBJ1-1
CDR3 DNA: TGTGCCAGCAGCCGCGGGGGGACGGGGGGTGTTTTCTTT
CDR3 protein: CASSRGGTGGVFF

D gene: NA
clone size: NA
V gene: TRBV10-3
J gene: TRBJ1-3
CDR3 DNA: TGTGCCATGGCTCCATCTGGAAACACCATATATTTT
CDR3 protein: CAMAPSGNTIYF

D gene: NA
clone size: NA
V gene: TRBV29-1
J gene: TRBJ2-5
CDR3 DNA: TGCAGCGTGGACCCGGCGGGCCTGGGGGAGACCCAGTACTTC
CDR3 protein: CSVDPAGLGETQYF

D gene: TRBD1
clone size: NA
V gene: TRBV4-1
J gene: TRBJ1-1
CDR3 DNA: TGCGCCAGCAGCCATGACAGGGGGCGAGAAACTGAAGCTTTCTTT
CDR3 protein: CASSHDRGRETEAFF

D gene: TRBD2
clone size: once
V gene: TRBV9
J gene: TRBJ2-5
CDR3 DNA: TGTGCCAGCAGCCCCGAAATTAGCGGGGGGCCAGAGACCCAGTACTTC
CDR3 protein: CASSPEISGGPETQYF

D gene: TRBD1
clone size: NA
V gene: TRBV2
J gene: TRBJ1-2
CDR3 DNA: TGTGCCAGCAGTGGACGTTTCGGTAGACAGGGGGTTAGCCATGGCTACACCTTC
CDR3 protein: CASSGRFGRQGVSHGYTF

D gene: NA
clone size: NA
V gene: TRBV19
J gene: TRBJ1-6
CDR3 DNA: TGTGCCAGTAGTATTCTAGGGGTCAATTCACCCCTCCACTTT
CDR3 protein: CASSILGVNSPLHF

D gene: NA
clone size: once
V gene: TRBV7-8
J gene: TRBJ1-1
CDR3 DNA: TGTGCCAGCAGCTTAGCAAAAAGGGTGGGAGGCACTGAAGCTTTCTTT
CDR3 protein: CASSLAKRVGGTEAFF

D gene: NA
clone size: NA
V gene: TRBV4-3
J gene: TRBJ2-2
CDR3 DNA: TGCGCCAGCAGCTACGGGGTAACGAACACCGGGGAGCTGTTTTTT
CDR3 protein: CASSYGVTNTGELFF

D gene: TRBD2
clone size: NA
V gene: TRBV2
J gene: TRBJ2-5
CDR3 DNA: TGTGCCAGCAGTGTGATTAGCGGGGGAGGGGAGACCCAGTACTTC
CDR3 protein: CASSVISGGGETQYF

D gene: NA
clone size: NA
V gene: TRBV7-2
J gene: TRBJ1-2
CDR3 DNA: TGTGCCAGCAGGCGATCAGGGGCGGCTAGCTATGGCTACACCTTC
CDR3 protein: CASRRSGAASYGYTF

D gene: NA
clone size: NA
V gene: TRBV5-1
J gene: TRBJ1-1
CDR3 DNA: TGCGCCAGCAGCGGAGACATTTTTCCGGCATCGGGGGCTTTCTTT
CDR3 protein: CASSGDIFPASGAFF

D gene: NA
clone size: NA
V gene: TRBV28
J gene: TRBJ1-2
CDR3 DNA: TGTGCCAGCAGTGTAAGGGGATTGACCTATGGCTACACCTTC
CDR3 protein: CASSVRGLTYGYTF

D gene: TRBD1
clone size: few
V gene: TRBV27
J gene: TRBJ2-7
CDR3 DNA: TGTGCCAGCCGCCGCCTGGGACAGGGCTCCTACGAGCAGTACTTC
CDR3 protein: CASRRLGQGSYEQYF

D gene: NA
clone size: NA
V gene: TRBV15
J gene: TRBJ2-1
CDR3 DNA: TGTGCCACCAGCAGGGCCTTCCGGACTATTAACAATGAGCAGTTCTTC
CDR3 protein: CATSRAFRTINNEQFF